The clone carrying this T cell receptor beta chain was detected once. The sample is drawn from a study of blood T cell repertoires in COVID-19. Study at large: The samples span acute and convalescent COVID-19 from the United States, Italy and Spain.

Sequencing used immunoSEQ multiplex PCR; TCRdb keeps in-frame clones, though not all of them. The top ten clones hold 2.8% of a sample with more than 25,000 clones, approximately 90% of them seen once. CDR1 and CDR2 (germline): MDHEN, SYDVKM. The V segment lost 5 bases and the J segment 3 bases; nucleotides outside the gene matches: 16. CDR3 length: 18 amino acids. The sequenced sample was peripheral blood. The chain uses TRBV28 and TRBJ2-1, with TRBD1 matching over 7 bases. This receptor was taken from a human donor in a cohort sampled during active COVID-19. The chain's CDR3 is CASSTMTGLSGFYNEQFF. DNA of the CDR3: TGTGCCAGCAGTACCATGACAGGGCTCTCTGGATTCTACAATGAGCAGTTCTTC.